One and the same sample provided the 5 T cell receptor beta chains below, sequenced in a study of cytomegalovirus exposure and HLA in healthy donors (dated by TCRdb to 2016 to 2017). Library method: the immunoSEQ multiplex PCR assay. A mixture of 60 forward primers for TCR Vbeta segments and 13 reverse primers for TCR Jbeta segments was used in the multiplex PCR. TCRdb carries this immuneACCESS record with in-frame sequences only. Its versions omit some clonotypes, under half of them owing to an unresolved V gene in the studies checked, with the rest unexplained. Present in this sample are over 150,000 clones, roughly 80% of which were seen just once. More than 5.5% of the sample belongs to the ten largest clones. Sequencing was performed on PBMCs. These receptors all stem from a man younger than 45 in good health and CMV-seropositive.

The chain has TRBV7-2 and TRBJ2-3, with a possible D match to TRBD2 (6 bases). The germline V gene encodes CDR1 SGHTA and CDR2 FQGNSA. There are 14 residues in the CDR3. V lost 3 bases, J lost 2 bases, and 9 bases lay in between. The DNA for the CDR3 is TGTGCCAGCAGCTTGCGGGGAATCACAGATACGCAGTATTTT. It yields the protein CASSLRGITDTQYF. Full variable domain (missing parts from reference TRBV7-2 and TRBJ2-3): GAGVSQSPSNKVTEKGKDVELRCDPISGHTALYWYRQSLGQGLEFLIYFQGNSAPDKSGLPSDRFSAERTGGSVSTLTIQRTQQEDSAVYLCASSLRGITDTQYFGPGTRLTVL.

The chain joins TRBV7-6 to TRBJ1-3, with D possibly TRBD1 on 5 matching bases. CDR3 size: 14 residues. Germline values: CDR1 SGHVS, CDR2 FNYEAQ. V was trimmed by 2 bases and J by 0 bases, leaving 5 bases between them. The CDR3 reads CASSLQGSGNTIYF. Here the CDR3 DNA reads TGTGCCAGCAGCTTACAGGGCTCTGGAAACACCATATATTTT.

This chain uses TRBV5-1 with TRBJ2-1, with 10 bases fitting TRBD1. CDR1 is SGHRS, CDR2 YFSETQ, per germline. The CDR3 spans 17 residues. V dropped 3 bases and J dropped 4; count of bases not matched to a gene: 10. The CDR3 coding sequence is TGCGCCAGCAGCTCCTCGGGACAGGGGAGGGGATACAATGAGCAGTTCTTC. Its protein is CASSSSGQGRGYNEQFF.

DNA for the CDR3: TGTGCCAGCAGTCGCGGGGGGTCCTACAATGAGCAGTTCTTC. Amino acid sequence: CASSRGGSYNEQFF. This sequence joins TRBV27 and TRBJ2-1; TRBD2 agrees at 8 bases. CDR3 size: 14 residues. The germline V gene encodes CDR1 MNHEY and CDR2 SMNVEV (reference sequence). V lost 5 bases to trimming and J lost 1 base; unmatched junction nucleotides: 1.

The rearrangement uses TRBV5-6 and TRBJ2-7, with 14 bases matching TRBD2. Germline CDR1 and CDR2: SGHDT and YYEEEE. The J segment lost 6 bases and the V segment lost 4 bases, leaving 12 bases of the junction unmatched. The CDR3 runs to 17 residues. The CDR3 loop reads CASSHTGTSGGRGEQYF. The CDR3 region has the DNA TGTGCCAGCAGCCACACCGGGACTAGCGGGGGCAGGGGCGAGCAGTACTTC.